A single sample gave rise to the 3 T cell receptor beta chains below, sequenced in a study of regulatory T cells in long-lasting Graves disease. Assembly of TCR beta libraries relied on iRepertoire HTBI primers together with Arm-PCR of CDR3 regions. TCRdb re-called the multiplex PCR reads with MiXCR, one entry per CDR3 protein. The sample carries 530,000 or so distinct CDR3 sequences, approximately 13% recorded once. As to time point: newly diagnosed GD, antithyroid drugs for less than 3 months. Making the TCR library involved RNA that had been extracted from PBMCs. These records were also assigned to another study, of T cells in Graves' hyperthyroidism and ophthalmopathy.

The input for sequencing was peripheral blood mononuclear cells (PBMCs), taken at new diagnosis, from a patient treated with antithyroid drugs. Receptor source: a man younger than 40 with Graves disease.

This clonotype has a single count. One base away lies a much larger clone, so this may be a sequencing read error. This chain joins TRBV20-1 and TRBJ2-7; D is possibly TRBD1 (6 bases). Germline V gene lookup returns CDR1 DFQATT and CDR2 SNEGSKA (reference sequence). This CDR3 has 13 amino acids. The CDR3 DNA sequence: TGCAGTGCCCGACCGGGCAGGGGCTACAAGCAGTACTTC. This sequence encodes CSARPGRGYKQYF.

Concerning this clonotype: A far larger clone is a single base away, which makes a read error likely. This chain links TRBV11-2 with TRBJ2-5; the D is unclear. The germline V and J ends were trimmed by 0 bases and 11 bases, with 22 bases remaining between them. The CDR3 covers 16 residues. Germline assignment: CDR1 SGHAT and CDR2 FQNNGV. CDR3: CASSLDPESSYNEQYF. DNA of the CDR3: TGTGCCAGCAGCTTAGATCCGGAGAGCTCCTACAATGAGCAGTACTTC.

V gene TRBV9 combines with J gene TRBJ2-5; tentatively, D is TRBD2 (5 bases). The germline gives CDR1 SGDLS, CDR2 YYNGEE. With 4 bases removed from V and 5 bases from J, the gap between germline ends came to 15 bases. This CDR3 region has 14 residues. The CDR3 sequence: CASSSPNGGETQYF. The DNA of the CDR3 is TGTGCCAGCAGCTCCCCCAACGGCGGGGAGACCCAGTACTTC.